This T cell receptor (beta chain) was identified in a study of T cell responses to AZD1222 COVID-19 vaccine. V was shortened by 0 bases and J by 4 bases, with 11 bases between the two germline ends. The CDR3 runs to 15 residues. Germline lookup yields CDR1 SGDLS and CDR2 YYNGEE. Sequenced by immunoSEQ multiplex PCR; TCRdb stores in-frame clones only, minus some. The sample has 160,000 or so clones, roughly nine tenths seen once; the top ten hold approximately 1.5%. The rearrangement links TRBV9 to TRBJ1-3, with D uncertain. This material consisted of peripheral blood, taken 28 days after the second AZD1222 dose. The TCR sequence derives from an adult who received the AZD1222 COVID-19 vaccine. The CDR3 protein is CASSVVSGRGNTIYF. CDR3 nucleotides: TGTGCCAGCAGCGTAGTTTCCGGGAGAGGAAACACCATATATTTT.